This entry lists 12 T cell receptor beta chains sequenced from one sample in a study of blood T cells in healthy people across ages. Primers used in a second PCR of about 6 to 12 cycles were a sample-barcoded 5' primer and a J-beta primer mix. MiXCR, applied by TCRdb to the 5' RACE reads, yields one record per CDR3 protein. The data contain over a million distinct CDR3 sequences, 35% to 45% of them seen just once; the ten biggest clones take up around 4%. Material: blood. All receptors derive from a woman aged 18-29 years in good health.

The chain has TRBV20-1 and TRBJ2-3; TRBD1 matches 8 bases. The trim removed 4 bases at V and 2 bases at J, leaving 5 bases unmatched. The CDR3 has 14 residues. In germline, CDR1 is DFQATT, CDR2 SNEGSKA (reference sequence). The chain's CDR3 is CSAKDRVITDTQYF. The CDR3 DNA is TGCAGTGCTAAGGACAGGGTGATCACAGATACGCAGTATTTT.

A few counts support this clonotype. V gene TRBV7-8 combines with J gene TRBJ2-1, with 12 bases lining up with TRBD2. The J segment lost 0 bases and the V segment lost 1 base, leaving 7 bases of the junction unmatched. This CDR3 is built from 19 residues. Germline CDR1 and CDR2: SGHVS and FQNEAQ. The CDR3 protein is CASSLVGTSGFSSYNEQFF. The CDR3 nucleotides are TGTGCCAGCAGCTTAGTCGGGACTAGCGGGTTTAGCTCCTACAATGAGCAGTTCTTC.

The genes are TRBV10-3 and TRBJ2-3; no reliable D call. V lost 5 bases and J lost 1, with 10 bases in between. The CDR3 has 14 residues. Looked up from germline, CDR1 is ENHRY and CDR2 is SYGVKD. The CDR3 DNA reads as TGTGCCATCAGTCAAGGGAAGGGCACAGATACGCAGTATTTT. Its translation is CAISQGKGTDTQYF.

V is TRBV4-2 and J is TRBJ2-2; D unresolved. The CDR3 is 15 residues long. In germline, CDR1 is LGHNA, CDR2 YNFKEQ. The V end was cut by 1 base, the J end by 6 bases, with 12 bases between. The CDR3: CASSQVSRGAGELFF. CDR3 coding DNA: TGTGCCAGCAGCCAAGTATCTAGAGGCGCCGGGGAGCTGTTTTTT.

The sample holds a few counts of this clonotype. The gene calls are TRBV29-1 and TRBJ2-1, with D perhaps TRBD1 (5 bases). Looked up from germline, CDR1 is SQVTM and CDR2 is ANQGSEA. The length of the CDR3 is 12 residues. Trimming stripped 7 bases from V and 9 bases from J, with 16 bases between. This CDR3 reads CSADSTDGEQFF. CDR3 sequence (DNA): TGCAGCGCTGATTCGACAGACGGTGAGCAGTTCTTC.

This clonotype occurred a few times. V and J are TRBV4-1 and TRBJ2-5, with D perhaps given as TRBD1 or TRBD2 (5 bases each). Germline CDR1 and CDR2: MGHRA and YSYEKL. V was clipped by 2 bases and J by 3 bases, with 10 bases between them. The CDR3 totals 14 residues. CDR3 nucleotides: TGCGCCAGCAGCCAACCGGGGCCAAAAGAGACCCAGTACTTC. Its protein is CASSQPGPKETQYF.

This clonotype was counted a few times. V gene TRBV4-1 combines with J gene TRBJ1-2; D is possibly TRBD1 (5 bases). The ends were cut back, 2 bases at V and 4 bases at J, with 11 bases in the middle. CDR1 and CDR2 (germline): MGHRA, YSYEKL. There are 14 residues in the CDR3. CDR3 DNA sequence: TGCGCCAGCAGCCAAAAAGCCAGGGCCTATGGCTACACCTTC. It specifies CASSQKARAYGYTF.

As concerns this clonotype: At one end the junction does not follow the germline gene, possibly because of a read error. The V and J genes are TRBV6-6 and TRBJ2-1; weak D call: TRBD2 (6 bases). CDR1 is MNHNY and CDR2 is SVGAGI in the germline V gene (reference sequence). The CDR3 consists of 15 residues. The DNA of the CDR3 is TGTGCCGGCAGTTACTCATCGGGGGAGTACAATGAGCAGTTCTTC. It encodes CAGSYSSGEYNEQFF.

Of note for this clonotype: Given a much more abundant clone one base away, this may be a read error. The V call is TRBV7-9, the J call TRBJ2-1, with 9 nucleotides matching TRBD1. The CDR3 is 14 amino acids. Losses at the gene ends were 8 bases for V and 7 bases for J; bases not matched to a gene: 9. Per the germline V gene, CDR1 is SEHNR and CDR2 is FQNEAQ (reference sequence). The CDR3 DNA sequence: TGTGCCAGCCGCCGGACAGGGGCTGGAAATGAGCAGTTCTTC. Residues: CASRRTGAGNEQFF.

This rearrangement joins TRBV14 to TRBJ1-2; no clear D. This CDR3 spans 15 amino acids. V lost 5 bases, J lost 1 base, and 14 bases lay in between. The germline gives CDR1 SGHDN, CDR2 FVKESK. The CDR3 DNA reads TGTGCCAGCAGCTCGTTGAGTATTCGTAACTATGGCTACACCTTC. Its protein product is CASSSLSIRNYGYTF.

The chain uses TRBV2 and TRBJ2-7, with TRBD1 matching 9 bases. J gave up 6 bases and V 10 bases, and 13 bases lay outside the gene matches. CDR3 length: 14 amino acids. Looked up from germline, CDR1 is SNHLY and CDR2 is FYNNEI. In nucleotides, the CDR3 is TGTGCCACCGTATACAGGGGGCTCATCGGCGAGCAGTACTTC. This encodes CATVYRGLIGEQYF. The whole variable domain, remainder taken from reference TRBV2 and TRBJ2-7, is EPEVTQTPSHQVTQMGQEVILRCVPISNHLYFYWYRQILGQKVEFLVSFYNNEISEKSEIFDDQFSVERPDGSNFTLKIRSTKLEDSAMYFCATVYRGLIGEQYFGPGTRLTVT.

This clonotype was seen a few times. The chain joins TRBV6-1 to TRBJ1-5; D not certain. The length of the CDR3 is 13 residues. Germline V gene sequence: CDR1 MNHNS, CDR2 SASEGT. V lost 1 base to trimming and J lost 5 bases, with 6 bases between them. The CDR3 spells CASSEGAYQPQHF. In nucleotides, the CDR3 is TGTGCCAGCAGTGAAGGGGCTTATCAGCCCCAGCATTTT.